The present entry profiles one T cell receptor (beta chain) with its context. Antigen unknown. Preparation of the TCRbeta library involved a method that used unique molecular identifiers. TCRdb reanalysed the PCR reads using MiXCR and keeps one entry per CDR3 protein. The data contain under 750,000 distinct CDR3 sequences, about 21% of them singletons. The CDR3 extends over 14 amino acids. CDR1 MNHEY and CDR2 SMNVEV come from the germline V gene (reference sequence). V was clipped by 5 bases and J by 0 bases; unmatched bases: 3. This entry comes from a study of T-cell reconstitution after alpha-beta-depleted transplantation in children. Findings of the study overall: At one year after transplant, newly produced T cells mostly accounted for T-cell counts and diversity.

The TCR originated in a boy less than two years old who had a stem cell transplant for acute myeloid leukemia, so the T cells may come from the graft donor. The gene calls are TRBV27 and TRBJ2-7, with TRBD1 matching over 8 bases. Sample: PBMCs, mostly from graft donor cells, taken 360 days after TCRalphabeta/CD19-depleted stem cell transplant. CDR3 sequence: CASSNRGYSYEQYF. CDR3 sequence (DNA): TGTGCCAGCAGTAACAGGGGGTACTCCTACGAGCAGTACTTC.